Below are 16 T cell receptor beta chains sequenced from a single sample in a study of blood T cell repertoires in COVID-19. Generated by immunoSEQ multiplex PCR, the TCRdb table keeps only in-frame clones and is missing some. This sample has 150,000 or so clones, with around 83% found just once. The sequenced sample was peripheral blood. The receptors originated from a woman at least 80 years old with acute or convalescent COVID-19.

This clone was seen just once. The rearrangement links TRBV6-6 to TRBJ1-1; possible D gene TRBD1, 5 bases. This CDR3 contains 14 residues. CDR1 and CDR2 from the germline V gene are MNHNY and SVGAGI (reference sequence). Between the trimmed V and J ends, which lost 2 bases and 4 bases, there was a span of 11 bases. The CDR3 sequence is CASSYPERGTEAFF. The CDR3 nucleotides read TGTGCCAGCAGTTACCCAGAAAGGGGCACTGAAGCTTTCTTT.

The J gene is TRBJ2-1, the V gene TRBV9, with TRBD2 identical over 8 bases. CDR1 and CDR2 from the germline V gene are SGDLS and YYNGEE. CDR3 length equals 15 residues. Trimming took 3 bases from V and 2 from J; bases not matched to a gene: 4. CDR3 coding DNA: TGTGCCAGCAGCGCGGGACTAGTCGCCTACAATGAGCAGTTCTTC. Protein: CASSAGLVAYNEQFF.

This chain connects TRBV11-2 to TRBJ1-6, with a weak D call TRBD1 (5 bases). The CDR3 length is 15 residues. V lost 2 bases, J lost 10 bases, and 15 bases lay in between. In germline, CDR1 is SGHAT, CDR2 FQNNGV. CDR3: CASSLMVQGGSPLHF. In DNA, the CDR3 is TGTGCCAGCAGCTTAATGGTGCAGGGTGGATCACCCCTCCACTTT.

The CDR3 region is CASSSVAADRAGTEAFF. The CDR3 DNA reads TGTGCCAGCAGCTCGGTGGCGGCGGACAGGGCGGGCACTGAAGCTTTCTTT. The genes are TRBV5-5 and TRBJ1-1, with 8 bases fitting TRBD1. The CDR3 length is 17 residues. The germline V gene has CDR1 SGHKS and CDR2 YYEKEE (reference sequence). The J segment lost 4 bases and the V segment lost 3 bases, leaving 14 bases of the junction unmatched.

The chain combines TRBV7-2 with TRBJ2-1; no definite D call. V was cut by 5 bases and J by 9 bases, with 14 bases left in between. The CDR3 contains 13 residues. Germline loops: CDR1 SGHTA, CDR2 FQGNSA. The CDR3 region is CASSPPGLGEQFF. The CDR3 coding sequence is TGTGCCAGCAGCCCCCCGGGTCTCGGTGAGCAGTTCTTC.

V gene TRBV6-5 combines with J gene TRBJ1-2; TRBD1 matches 9 bases. Germline V CDR1 and CDR2: MNHEY, SVGAGI. There are 16 residues in the CDR3. With V trimmed by 1 base and J by 3 bases, 6 bases remained unmatched. The CDR3, as DNA: TGTGCCAGCAGTTACTATACCGGGACAGGGCACTATGGCTACACCTTC. Protein: CASSYYTGTGHYGYTF.

The chain uses TRBV10-1 and TRBJ2-5; 10 positions agree with TRBD1. The CDR3 is 16 residues long. The germline V gene encodes CDR1 WNHNN and CDR2 SYGVQD (reference sequence). V dropped 0 bases and J dropped 1; count of bases not matched to a gene: 2. CDR3 protein: CASSESGTGAQETQYF. The CDR3 coding sequence is TGCGCCAGCAGTGAGTCCGGGACAGGGGCCCAAGAGACCCAGTACTTC.

The sample holds a few counts of this clone. The rearrangement uses TRBV19 and TRBJ2-1; 8 nucleotides line up with TRBD1. Trimming cost V 8 bases and J 8 bases; bases outside gene matches: 11. The CDR3 spans 14 residues. Per the germline V gene, CDR1 is LNHDA and CDR2 is SQIVND (reference sequence). In DNA form, the CDR3 reads TGTGCCAGTGGGGAGTGGACAGGGAGTGATGAGCAGTTCTTC. Its protein product is CASGEWTGSDEQFF.

The chain combines TRBV19 with TRBJ2-3, with TRBD2 matching over 12 bases. Germline assignment: CDR1 LNHDA and CDR2 SQIVND (reference sequence). The junction had 4 bases not matched to a gene; V was cut back by 3 bases and J by 6 bases. This CDR3 is 15 amino acids long. The CDR3 region is CASSMLAGGQDTQYF. The DNA of the CDR3 is TGTGCCAGTAGTATGCTAGCGGGGGGGCAGGATACGCAGTATTTT. Based on the CDR3 plus reference TRBV19 and TRBJ2-3, the full variable domain is DGGITQSPKYLFRKEGQNVTLSCEQNLNHDAMYWYRQDPGQGLRLIYYSQIVNDFQKGDIAEGYSVSREKKESFPLTVTSAQKNPTAFYLCASSMLAGGQDTQYFGPGTRLTVL.

V and J are TRBV6-5 and TRBJ1-2; 7 bases are a match to TRBD1. The CDR3 is 15 residues long. Germline CDR1 reads MNHEY; CDR2 reads SVGAGI. V shed 4 bases and J 3 bases; nucleotides not matched to a gene: 8. DNA of the CDR3: TGTGCCAGCAGTTCACGAACCGGGACAGACTATGGCTACACCTTC. Encoded protein: CASSSRTGTDYGYTF.

This clone was counted only a few times. The V call is TRBV7-2, the J call TRBJ1-5; D might be TRBD1 (6 bases). The CDR3 totals 16 residues. Germline V gives CDR1 SGHTA, CDR2 FQGNSA. V lost 7 bases and J 5 bases, leaving 21 bases between the germline ends. CDR3 region: CASKLGGTGRDQPQHF. DNA of the CDR3: TGTGCCAGCAAGCTAGGGGGTACAGGGAGGGATCAGCCCCAGCATTTT.

This sequence joins TRBV3-1 (or the pseudogene TRBV3-2) and TRBJ2-7; TRBD2 aligns across 13 bases. V shed 5 bases and J 5 bases; nucleotides not matched to a gene: 9. Per germline, CDR1 LGHDT and CDR2 YNNKEL (reference sequence). The CDR3 is 16 residues long. The CDR3 is CASSILTSGGADEQYF. CDR3 sequence (DNA): TGTGCCAGCAGCATACTCACTAGCGGGGGGGCGGACGAGCAGTACTTC.

The CDR3 coding sequence is TGTGCCAGCAGCGATGGGACAGGGGAATGGGATCAGCCCCAGCATTTT. Protein sequence: CASSDGTGEWDQPQHF. J is TRBJ1-5 and V is TRBV7-8; 10 bases map to TRBD1. Germline-derived CDR1 and CDR2 are SGHVS and FQNEAQ. The CDR3 has 16 residues. J gave up 5 bases and V 5 bases, and 9 bases lay outside the gene matches. The complete variable domain, with remaining parts taken from reference TRBV7-8 and TRBJ1-5, reads GAGVSQSPRYKVAKRGQDVALRCDPISGHVSLFWYQQALGQGPEFLTYFQNEAQLDKSGLPSDRFFAERPEGSVSTLKIQRTQQEDSAVYLCASSDGTGEWDQPQHFGDGTRLSIL.

The chain couples TRBV7-7 to TRBJ1-1, with D maybe TRBD1 (5 bases). The CDR3 covers 16 residues. Per germline, CDR1 SSHAT and CDR2 FNYEAQ (reference sequence). The CDR3 is CASSPTGGLMNTEAFF. In DNA form, the CDR3 reads TGTGCTAGCTCCCCCACCGGGGGACTGATGAACACTGAAGCTTTCTTT.

V gene TRBV4-3 combines with J gene TRBJ1-6, with 7 bases matching TRBD1. This CDR3 spans 16 amino acids. Germline V CDR1 and CDR2: LGHNA, YSLEER. Unmatched junction bases numbered 8, after V lost 0 bases and J lost 9 bases. CDR3 coding DNA: TGCGCCAGCAGCCAAGATCGGGGGACAGTCACTTCACCCCTCCACTTT. The encoded protein is CASSQDRGTVTSPLHF.

The rearrangement joins TRBV20-1 to TRBJ2-3, with 9 bases aligning to TRBD2. Germline V gene sequence: CDR1 DFQATT, CDR2 SNEGSKA (reference sequence). V lost 3 bases and J lost 0; bases outside the gene matches: 16. There are 19 residues in the CDR3. CDR3 in amino acids: CSASPWGAGGLTSTDTQYF. The DNA for the CDR3 is TGCAGTGCTAGTCCCTGGGGAGCGGGGGGCCTCACTAGCACAGATACGCAGTATTTT.